This TCR beta chain was sequenced during a study of T cell changes during pregnancy in multiple sclerosis. This CDR3 region has 14 residues. V was pared by 8 bases and J by 4 bases, with 16 bases between. Germline CDR1 and CDR2: LNHNV and YYDKDF (reference sequence). The method was immunoSEQ multiplex PCR; TCRdb's version includes in-frame clones alone and lacks a portion of them. This sample carries tens of thousands of clones, 85% to 90% of them seen once, and the ten largest clones take 7% to 9%. Sequencing used CD8+ T cells from peripheral blood mononuclear cells, obtained before pregnancy. This clonotype originated in a female donor with multiple sclerosis, enrolled in a pregnancy study. The J gene is TRBJ2-3, the V gene TRBV15, with D possibly TRBD2 on 6 matching bases. CDR3 bases: TGTGCCACCGGGGGGTCGACATATCCAGATACGCAGTATTTT. Its translation is CATGGSTYPDTQYF.